This T cell receptor (beta chain) stems from a study of siplizumab effects on memory and regulatory T cells. Study-wide points: Most alloreactive clones went unmapped to unstimulated subsets; only a minor fraction mapped. Proliferating siplizumab-culture Tregs lacked confirmation of suppressive function.

Repertoires were generated with immunoSEQ multiplex PCR, while TCRdb's copy carries only in-frame clones and drops some. The repertoire consists of approximately 40,000 clones, with 89% occurring once and the leading ten covering less than 0.3%. A note on this clone: What it recognizes is unknown.

Germline CDR1 MNHEY, CDR2 SVGAGI. The CDR3 loop spans 13 amino acids. The V and J ends lost 5 bases and 6 bases respectively, with 8 bases between them. The sequence came from a human donor in good health. The V gene is TRBV6-5, the J gene TRBJ1-6; no clear D gene. Sequencing used naive CD4+ T cells sorted from blood. CDR3: CASSGVLNSPLHF. As DNA, the CDR3 is TGTGCCAGCAGTGGGGTACTTAATTCACCCCTCCACTTT.